The T cell receptor (beta chain) described here comes from a study of T cells in Graves' hyperthyroidism and ophthalmopathy. Across the whole study: Initial diagnosis, before any treatment, was when peripheral blood was collected. The study, taken as a whole, reports: Among clonotypes expanded in thyroid above 0.001, most were also found in blood.

The germline gives CDR1 KGHSH, CDR2 LQKENI. The V gene end was trimmed by 3 bases and the J gene end by 1 base; junction bases not matched to a gene: 4. This CDR3 is built from 15 residues. At least ten counts were recorded for this clonotype. Its antigen remains unidentified. TCR beta CDR3 sequences were amplified from RNA transcripts. Primed by the HTBI set, a first-round RT-PCR was run on the TCR CDR3. TCRdb reprocessed the multiplex PCR reads via MiXCR and lists one record per CDR3 protein. The sample shows fewer than 550,000 distinct CDR3 sequences, 15% to 18% of them seen only once. Aged 18 to 65, the patients had hyperthyroidism that was newly diagnosed and had lasted under 2 months. Diagnoses were made from clinical symptoms, serum measures (thyroxine and TRAb), thyroid ultrasound and orbital computed tomography.

Source material: blood. The V call is TRBV18, the J call TRBJ1-1; 8 bases are shared with TRBD1. This receptor was identified in a woman between 18 and 29 years old with Graves' hyperthyroidism. This CDR3 is CASSPLTGANTEAFF. DNA for the CDR3: TGTGCCAGCTCACCTCTGACAGGGGCGAACACTGAAGCTTTCTTT.